The sequence of this T cell receptor beta chain was determined in a study of blood T cell repertoires in COVID-19. In the source study's methods: Reference gene primer amplification gave nucleated cell count estimates. Sequencing used immunoSEQ multiplex PCR; TCRdb keeps in-frame clones, though not all of them. The D gene and trimming were derived from the DNA, and the V and J assignments and clone size from that table. The sample contains 200,000 to 250,000 clones, under 90% of which appear only once. This CDR3 is built from 14 residues. Trimming removed 2 bases from V and 11 bases from J; junction bases left unmatched: 7. Germline-derived CDR1 and CDR2 are SGHTA and FQGNSA.

The sample was peripheral blood. This clonotype was sampled from an elderly man with acute or convalescent COVID-19. The chain recombines TRBV7-2 with TRBJ2-5; TRBD2 matches at 11 bases. CDR3 coding DNA: TGTGCCAGCAGCTTATTGGGACTAGCGGTCGGTCAGTACTTC. It codes for CASSLLGLAVGQYF.